The 19 T cell receptor beta chains in this list originate from one sample, sequenced in a study of T cell responses to AZD1222 COVID-19 vaccine. This table comes from immunoSEQ multiplex PCR, and its TCRdb copy is limited to in-frame clones, with some not included. The sample shows approximately 64,000 clones, roughly 84% of them seen only once. Sequencing was performed on peripheral blood, taken on day 0 of AZD1222 vaccination. These receptors were obtained from an adult in good health.

V is TRBV24-1 and J is TRBJ2-1; 7 bases line up with TRBD1. Looked up from germline, CDR1 is KGHDR and CDR2 is SFDVKD. Germline trimming cut 3 bases from V and 3 bases from J; bases unmatched to any gene: 7. The CDR3 loop spans 16 amino acids. In DNA, the CDR3 is TGTGCCACCAGTGATGGGACAGCTCGAGACTACAATGAGCAGTTCTTC. Protein sequence: CATSDGTARDYNEQFF.

This clone was seen more than once but under ten times. Written as DNA, the CDR3 is TGTGCCTGGTGGAGGGCACAGGGGGCAGCAGATACGCAGTATTTT. This translates into CAWWRAQGAADTQYF. This rearrangement joins TRBV30 to TRBJ2-3; 9 bases map to TRBD1. Unmatched junction bases numbered 10, after V lost 5 bases and J lost 4 bases. The CDR3 loop spans 15 amino acids. Germline-derived CDR1 and CDR2 are GTSNPN and SVGIG (reference sequence).

This clone came up a few times. This chain uses TRBV6-2 or TRBV6-3 with TRBJ1-5; D might be TRBD1 (5 bases). CDR3 size: 15 residues. CDR1 is MNHEY and CDR2 is SVGEGT in the germline V gene. Trimming took 4 bases from V and 3 from J, leaving 13 bases between them. CDR3 DNA sequence: TGTGCCAGCAGTTCCTATGGGGACTCCAATCAGCCCCAGCATTTT. Its protein product is CASSSYGDSNQPQHF.

The chain recombines TRBV7-7 with TRBJ2-7, with D possibly TRBD1 on 6 matching bases. The CDR3 totals 14 residues. The V gene's germline CDR1 is SSHAT and CDR2 FNYEAQ (reference sequence). CDR3 nucleotides: TGTGCAGACTTAAAGACAGGAAAATCCTACGAGCAGTACTTC. It specifies CADLKTGKSYEQYF. The entire variable domain, with the rest obtained from reference TRBV7-7 and TRBJ2-7, is as follows: GAGVSQSPRYKVTKRGQDVTLRCDPISSHATLYWYQQALGQGPEFLTYFNYEAQPDKSGLPSDRFSAERPEGSISTLTIQRTEQRDSAMYRCADLKTGKSYEQYFGPGTRLTVT.

V usage is TRBV9 and J usage is TRBJ2-2; D might be TRBD2 (6 bases). CDR3 length equals 17 residues. Germline-derived CDR1 and CDR2 are SGDLS and YYNGEE. V was clipped by 3 bases and J by 6 bases, with 21 bases between them. The CDR3 is CASSASGLLIYAGELFF. The DNA for the CDR3 is TGTGCCAGCAGCGCCTCGGGACTCCTGATCTACGCCGGGGAGCTGTTTTTT.

V and J are TRBV28 and TRBJ1-1, with a weak D call TRBD1 (6 bases). The CDR3 contains 17 residues. V lost 3 bases to trimming and J lost 8 bases, with 25 bases between them. Germline V lookup: CDR1 MDHEN, CDR2 SYDVKM. CDR3: CASSFTGPWSLGEEAFF. DNA for the CDR3: TGTGCCAGCAGTTTCACAGGGCCGTGGTCCCTGGGAGAGGAAGCTTTCTTT. The variable domain in full, completed from reference TRBV28 and TRBJ1-1, reads DVKVTQSSRYLVKRTGEKVFLECVQDMDHENMFWYRQDPGLGLRLIYFSYDVKMKEKGDIPEGYSVSREKKERFSLILESASTNQTSMYLCASSFTGPWSLGEEAFFGQGTRLTVV.

This clone was detected once. The chain links TRBV5-4 to TRBJ2-5; TRBD2 might be the D (6 bases). Trimming removed 4 bases from V and 2 bases from J, with 12 bases in between. In germline, CDR1 is SGHNT, CDR2 YYREEE (reference sequence). The CDR3 consists of 14 residues. The CDR3 DNA reads TGTGCCAGCAGCACAGGACTAATGCAAGAGACCCAGTACTTC. Amino acids: CASSTGLMQETQYF.

The chain joins TRBV19 to TRBJ2-3, with 8 bases identical to TRBD2. The CDR3 runs 15 residues. Trimming at V came to 6 bases and at J to 2 bases, leaving 7 bases not matched to a gene. Germline V CDR1 and CDR2: LNHDA, SQIVND (reference sequence). This CDR3 is CASRGAGESTDTQYF. The DNA for the CDR3 is TGTGCCAGTAGGGGAGCGGGGGAGTCCACAGATACGCAGTATTTT.

The chain employs TRBV4-2 and TRBJ2-1; no firm D call. The V gene lost 2 bases and the J gene lost 5 bases, with 7 bases spanning the gap. The CDR3 has 13 residues. Germline loops: CDR1 LGHNA, CDR2 YNFKEQ. Written as DNA, the CDR3 is TGTGCCAGCAGCCAACGGACGCACAATGAGCAGTTCTTC. Its translation: CASSQRTHNEQFF.

This chain joins TRBV28 and TRBJ1-5; D unclear. The CDR3 length is 15 residues. Germline V lookup: CDR1 MDHEN, CDR2 SYDVKM. Trimming removed 5 bases at V and 1 base at J, with 12 bases between. The CDR3: CASSQVGNSNQPQHF. CDR3 DNA sequence: TGTGCCAGCAGTCAGGTAGGGAACAGCAATCAGCCCCAGCATTTT. The full variable domain, in which reference TRBV28 and TRBJ1-5 provide the parts outside the CDR3, is DVKVTQSSRYLVKRTGEKVFLECVQDMDHENMFWYRQDPGLGLRLIYFSYDVKMKEKGDIPEGYSVSREKKERFSLILESASTNQTSMYLCASSQVGNSNQPQHFGDGTRLSIL.

The chain uses TRBV6-5 and TRBJ1-4; 7 nucleotides match TRBD1. Germline V gives CDR1 MNHEY, CDR2 SVGAGI. Trimming removed 4 bases from V and 3 bases from J; junction bases left unmatched: 5. The CDR3 contains 15 residues. This CDR3 reads CASSSTGLANEKLFF. CDR3 coding DNA: TGTGCCAGCAGTTCGACAGGGTTGGCTAATGAAAAACTGTTTTTT.

CDR3 loop: CASSPNGLDEQFF. CDR3 in DNA: TGTGCCAGCAGTCCAAATGGCTTGGATGAGCAGTTCTTC. The chain links TRBV6-2 or TRBV6-3 to TRBJ2-1, with D hard to call. CDR1 MNHEY and CDR2 SVGEGT come from the germline V gene. This CDR3 region has 13 residues. With 5 bases removed from V and 8 bases from J, the gap between germline ends came to 13 bases.

This clone was recorded a few times. This rearrangement joins TRBV7-2 to TRBJ2-2; D is unresolved. Trimming left V 3 bases short and J 1 base short, with 9 bases between. This CDR3 has 15 residues. Germline-derived CDR1 and CDR2 are SGHTA and FQGNSA. CDR3 nucleotides: TGTGCCAGCAGCTTCTACGCAGGGAACACCGGGGAGCTGTTTTTT. It translates to CASSFYAGNTGELFF.

This chain links TRBV9 with TRBJ2-3; D tentatively reads TRBD1 or TRBD2 (5 bases each). CDR1 is SGDLS, CDR2 YYNGEE, per germline. The CDR3 runs to 14 residues. With 3 bases removed from V and 2 bases from J, the gap between germline ends came to 10 bases. Here the CDR3 DNA reads TGTGCCAGCAGCGGGGGGTCTTCCACAGATACGCAGTATTTT. Translating it yields CASSGGSSTDTQYF. The whole variable domain, filled in from reference TRBV9 and TRBJ2-3, reads DSGVTQTPKHLITATGQRVTLRCSPRSGDLSVYWYQQSLDQGLQFLIQYYNGEERAKGNILERFSAQQFPDLHSELNLSSLELGDSALYFCASSGGSSTDTQYFGPGTRLTVL.

The chain carries TRBV6-2 or TRBV6-3 and TRBJ2-7; perhaps TRBD1 as D (5 bases). V was pared by 4 bases and J by 9 bases, with 16 bases between. The CDR3 spans 13 residues. From germline, CDR1 is MNHEY and CDR2 SVGEGT. Here the CDR3 reads CASSFTDSRRQYF. Here the CDR3 DNA reads TGTGCCAGCAGTTTCACTGACAGCCGTCGGCAGTACTTC.

V is TRBV19 and J is TRBJ2-3; TRBD1 matches 7 bases. CDR3 length: 14 amino acids. The ends lost 5 bases at V and 4 bases at J; junction bases unmatched: 6. In germline, CDR1 is LNHDA, CDR2 SQIVND (reference sequence). This CDR3 is CASSPDRNSDTQYF. Written as DNA, the CDR3 is TGTGCCAGTAGTCCGGACAGGAATTCAGATACGCAGTATTTT.

This chain links TRBV19 with TRBJ1-4; the D gene is possibly TRBD1 (5 bases). CDR3 length: 15 amino acids. V lost 1 base and J lost 0, with 6 bases in between. Germline loops: CDR1 LNHDA, CDR2 SQIVND (reference sequence). The CDR3 sequence is CASSIGQTTNEKLFF. CDR3 in DNA: TGTGCCAGTAGTATAGGACAGACAACTAATGAAAAACTGTTTTTT. The whole variable domain, remainder taken from reference TRBV19 and TRBJ1-4, is DGGITQSPKYLFRKEGQNVTLSCEQNLNHDAMYWYRQDPGQGLRLIYYSQIVNDFQKGDIAEGYSVSREKKESFPLTVTSAQKNPTAFYLCASSIGQTTNEKLFFGSGTQLSVL.

V and J are TRBV30 and TRBJ1-6; D is undetermined. The CDR3 is 14 residues long. V was shortened by 2 bases and J by 0 bases, with 5 bases between the two germline ends. CDR1 is GTSNPN, CDR2 SVGIG, per germline (reference sequence). The chain's CDR3 is CAWSRSSYNSPLHF. For the CDR3, the DNA is TGTGCCTGGAGTAGGAGCTCCTATAATTCACCCCTCCACTTT.

The chain has TRBV7-9 and TRBJ1-2; D unclear. This CDR3 contains 14 residues. Germline lookup yields CDR1 SEHNR and CDR2 FQNEAQ (reference sequence). Trimming removed 5 bases from V and 8 bases from J, with 18 bases in between. The CDR3 loop reads CASSDVRVPRGYTF. CDR3 DNA: TGTGCCAGCAGCGATGTGAGGGTGCCTAGAGGCTACACCTTC.